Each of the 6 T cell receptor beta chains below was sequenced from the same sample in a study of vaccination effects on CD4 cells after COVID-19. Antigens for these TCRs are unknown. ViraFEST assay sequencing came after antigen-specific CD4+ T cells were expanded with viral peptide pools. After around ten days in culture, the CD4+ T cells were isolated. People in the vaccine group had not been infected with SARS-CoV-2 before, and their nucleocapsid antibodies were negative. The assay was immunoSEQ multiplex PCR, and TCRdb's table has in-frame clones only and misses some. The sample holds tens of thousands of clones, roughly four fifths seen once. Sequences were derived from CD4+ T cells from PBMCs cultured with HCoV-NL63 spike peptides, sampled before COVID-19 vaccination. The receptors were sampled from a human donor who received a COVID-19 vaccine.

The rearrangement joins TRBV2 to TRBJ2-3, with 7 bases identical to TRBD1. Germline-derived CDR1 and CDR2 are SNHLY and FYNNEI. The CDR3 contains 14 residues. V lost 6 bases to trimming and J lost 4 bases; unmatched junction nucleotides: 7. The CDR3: CASREQGMADTQYF. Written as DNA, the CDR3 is TGTGCCAGCAGAGAACAGGGGATGGCAGATACGCAGTATTTT.

CDR3 DNA sequence: TGTGCCAGCAGACTATCAAAGGGTTACTATGGCTACACCTTC. This gives the protein CASRLSKGYYGYTF. The chain has TRBV28 and TRBJ1-2, with D unresolved. V was pared by 6 bases and J by 3 bases, with 14 bases between. This CDR3 region has 14 residues. Germline V gene lookup returns CDR1 MDHEN and CDR2 SYDVKM.

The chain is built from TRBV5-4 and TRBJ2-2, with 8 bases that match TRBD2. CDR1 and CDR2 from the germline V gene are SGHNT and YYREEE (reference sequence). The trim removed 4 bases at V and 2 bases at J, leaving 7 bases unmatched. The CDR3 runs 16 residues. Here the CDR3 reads CASSRGGSGNTGELFF. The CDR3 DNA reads TGTGCCAGCAGCCGGGGGGGGAGCGGCAACACCGGGGAGCTGTTTTTT.

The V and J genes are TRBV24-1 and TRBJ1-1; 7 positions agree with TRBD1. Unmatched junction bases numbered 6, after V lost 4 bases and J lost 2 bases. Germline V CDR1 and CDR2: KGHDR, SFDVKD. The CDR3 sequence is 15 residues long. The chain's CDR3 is CATSESGTENTEAFF. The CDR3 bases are TGTGCCACCAGTGAGTCTGGGACAGAAAACACTGAAGCTTTCTTT.

The CDR3 protein is CASSTPGQGWGYTF. The CDR3, as DNA: TGTGCCAGCAGCACCCCGGGACAGGGCTGGGGCTACACCTTC. V and J are TRBV7-2 and TRBJ1-2; 9 bases fit TRBD1. Per germline, CDR1 SGHTA and CDR2 FQGNSA. V was pared by 5 bases and J by 8 bases, with 9 bases of the junction left unmatched. This CDR3 region has 14 residues. The full variable domain, its missing parts supplied by reference TRBV7-2 and TRBJ1-2, is GAGVSQSPSNKVTEKGKDVELRCDPISGHTALYWYRQSLGQGLEFLIYFQGNSAPDKSGLPSDRFSAERTGGSVSTLTIQRTQQEDSAVYLCASSTPGQGWGYTFGSGTRLTVV.

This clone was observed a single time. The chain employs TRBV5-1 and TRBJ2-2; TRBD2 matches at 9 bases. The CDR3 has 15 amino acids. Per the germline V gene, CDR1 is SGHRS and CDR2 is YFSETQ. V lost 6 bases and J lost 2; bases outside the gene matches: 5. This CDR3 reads CASTAGGFNTGELFF. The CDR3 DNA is TGCGCCAGCACGGCGGGGGGGTTTAACACCGGGGAGCTGTTTTTT.